This T cell receptor (beta chain) originates from a study of shared clonotypes between healthy human individuals. Findings of the study overall: Larger estimated richness was generally seen in naive subsets than in memory subsets. Of the naive CD4 clonotypes, about 5.4% were shared across a handful of donors. Clonotype sharing across donors was expected to vary with sequencing depth.

Assay: immunoSEQ multiplex PCR; the TCRdb copy retains only in-frame clones and omits some. The profile shows some 1,400,000 clones, roughly 96% of them singletons. The V and J ends lost 3 bases and 4 bases, in that order; junction bases with no gene match: 10. The CDR3 sequence is 16 residues long. Per germline, CDR1 KGHSH and CDR2 LQKENI. As to this clone: Its antigen is undetermined.

Sequenced: naive CD4+ T cells sorted from blood. Subset described: CD45RA+ positively selected. This TCR was sampled from a man aged 30 to 39 in good health. This chain joins TRBV18 and TRBJ2-3, with 7 nucleotides matching TRBD2. CDR3 protein: CASSPFNAGASDTQYF. The CDR3 DNA sequence: TGTGCCAGCTCACCGTTTAACGCGGGAGCCTCAGATACGCAGTATTTT.